The T cell receptor beta chain described here comes from a study of cytomegalovirus exposure and HLA in healthy donors. On the study more broadly: Researchers previously reported finding 100 million or so unique TCR beta sequences from 150 million to 200 million T cells.

The PCR ran on 60 Vbeta and 13 Jbeta primers. TCRdb's table, derived via immunoSEQ multiplex PCR, lists solely in-frame clones and lacks some. The table includes some 93,000 clones, under 85% detected once. General study findings and limits: Sequencing likely generated an artifact that appeared as a cluster of highly shared sequence variants. At a 0.05 false discovery rate, a later analysis found about 17,000 TCR beta sequences to be associated with HLA alleles.

A word on this clone: Its antigen is as yet unknown.

In germline, CDR1 is LNHDA, CDR2 SQIVND (reference sequence). The CDR3 contains 14 residues. V gave up 3 bases and J gave up 4 bases, with 12 bases separating them. This receptor was obtained from a woman aged 40 to 50 in good health and CMV-seronegative. What was sequenced was PBMCs. This rearrangement joins TRBV19 to TRBJ1-1; D unclear. The CDR3 region has the DNA TGTGCCAGTAGTATTCCTTTCTTCTCCACTGAAGCTTTCTTT. This codes for CASSIPFFSTEAFF.